This TCR beta chain was obtained from a study of cytomegalovirus exposure and HLA in healthy donors (dated by TCRdb to the late 2010s). Turning to the overall study: An earlier analysis of some 500 of the donors reported 250 to 300 Gb of sequence data and 100 million to 130 million unique TCR beta sequences from about 180 million T cells. The number of donors typed differed by locus, with about 629-630 for A, B, C, DRB1 and DQB1, around 500 for DQA1, over 600 for DPA1, and under 490 for DPB1. Besides the first cohort of approximately 710 subjects, a separate validation cohort made up of 120 different subjects was used. About 300 gigabases of sequencing data and 75 million to 85 million unique TCR sequences made up an early release that covered roughly 670 HLA-typed donors. In a later genetic analysis, genome-wide SNP genotypes for about 65% of the 666 donors were used, and that subset was treated as a discovery cohort. The later analysis used no new phenotypic data to find candidate immune exposures, relying instead on TCR beta sequences and their occurrence across donors. Of the 300 to 400 genotyped donors, approximately 80% fell in the genetic ancestry cluster associated with self-reported Caucasian donors. Among around 400 genotyped donors of the cohort, an average of roughly 230,000 unique TCR beta nucleotide sequences was sequenced per donor, of which about 18% were non-productive. A handful of DR-DQ haplotypes were handled as single units for association and clustering because linkage in the cohort was strong. HLA typing included class I and class II loci at four-digit resolution. The aim of the study was to test whether cataloging public T cell receptors could identify signatures of past pathogen exposure. Donor age, sex, ethnicity and CMV serostatus were collected together with the repertoire data. All discovery cohort repertoires had been generated on a single sequencing platform. In an earlier analysis of roughly 540 of the donors, high-throughput TCR beta sequencing was used to judge whether each TCR beta V gene segment behaved as functional or pseudogenic. Using immunosequencing, the study profiled T cell repertoires from 500 to 800 subjects and related those repertoires to cytomegalovirus serostatus. High-throughput TCR immunosequencing, statistical association of individual TCRs with disease status, and machine learning were combined to predict cytomegalovirus infection status. In a later analysis, previously published TCR beta repertoires from 550 to 700 donors were re-analyzed and high-resolution HLA genotyping was added so that TCR occurrence patterns could be studied. General study outcomes and caveats: Because HLA typing was missing for some donors at each locus, association tests included only the typed subset. In this cohort, only TCR beta chains were sequenced, and detectable features were limited by the absence of alpha or paired-chain data. The authors suggested that the approach could potentially be generalized to other disease states and immunological phenotypes. Strong co-occurrence of HLA alleles, especially DR and DQ, made assigning TCR associations to individual alleles difficult. While some public TCRs were present in many individuals, most TCR sequences turned up only very rarely across donors. A total of 150 to 200 TCR beta chains were listed by the study as associated with cytomegalovirus. Presence/absence analyses assumed roughly uniform sequencing depth across donors, an assumption that may not hold. The classifier was reported to diagnose cytomegalovirus status with high specificity and sensitivity in both the original and validation cohorts. A later analysis found that HLA-associated TCR beta chains were more clonally expanded and had lower generation probabilities than equally common non-associated chains. For the cohort, immune exposure information was limited to CMV serostatus. In a later analysis, the rate of TCR association differed among HLA loci, with DRB1 alleles having the most associated TCRs and HLA-C alleles having the fewest. A later analysis reported that several top co-occurrence clusters appeared linked to parvovirus B19, influenza, CMV and Epstein-Barr virus. Because the 87-base-pair reads could not distinguish some IMGT-functional V segments, including TRBV6-2 and TRBV6-3, those segments were excluded. Most CMV-associated TCR beta chains appeared to be HLA-restricted in a later analysis, and the HLA associations seemed to be driven largely by CMV exposure. A later genetic analysis reported fewer N-insertions in productive TCRs among donors in an Asian-associated ancestry cluster than the roughly 700-donor mean. A cluster of highly shared sequence variants was judged likely to be a technical artifact of the sequencing pipeline. V-gene and J-gene trimming of TCR beta chains was associated with a missense DCLRE1C variant in a later genetic analysis, and the association was replicated in an independent cohort. A further reported finding was that TCR beta sequences accurately predicted the HLA-A and HLA-B alleles for most subjects in the first cohort. Because counts were too low, seventeen rarely observed V segments, including chromosome 9 orphons, were left out of the earlier analysis of 500 to 650 of the donors. A later analysis associated 15,000 to 20,000 TCR beta sequences with specific HLA alleles at a false discovery rate of 0.05. An earlier analysis of approximately 590 of the donors showed that most TCR beta V segments appeared in productive rearrangements either about 87% or about 30% of the time, which broadly matched IMGT annotations. In vitro tests confirmed that a few of the cytomegalovirus-associated TCR beta chains recognize cytomegalovirus antigens. Linkage disequilibrium might explain the correlated functional status among segregating V segments, but an unknown experimental factor could not be ruled out.

The table lists this clone with a few counts. Which antigen it targets is not known. No much larger clone exists at a distance of one base, and base qualities are not known. The germline V gene yields KGHSH for CDR1 and LQKENI for CDR2. The CDR3 numbers 14 residues from cysteine through phenylalanine. The read is trimmed to its CDR3 DNA, 42 bases read in frame from base 1. V loses 4 bases, J loses 3 bases, and the germline ends lie 13 bases apart. The cohort comprised several hundred healthy bone marrow donors. Cohort members were all nominally healthy when sampled, although unrecorded immune exposures were likely present. The donor was CMV seronegative and was included in the group of several hundred seronegative cohort members. A peripheral blood sample was collected from each donor, and TCR beta sequencing was performed on peripheral blood mononuclear cells. Genomic DNA extraction from the blood cell samples was performed with the Qiagen DNeasy Blood Extraction Kit.

The library was produced with the immunoSEQ multiplex PCR assay. A mixture of 60 forward primers for TCR Vbeta segments and 13 reverse primers for TCR Jbeta segments was used in the multiplex PCR. A multiplex PCR assay on genomic DNA amplified the CDR3 region of rearranged TCR beta genes. On the Illumina HiSeq System, the amplified TCR beta libraries were sequenced as 87-base-pair reads. In the source study's methods: A later analysis counted some 74 million unique TCR beta chains across the 550 to 800 repertoires, and 10 million to 12 million of these chains were shared by at least two donors. To remove PCR and sequencing errors, raw reads were error-corrected and collapsed into unique sequences using a nearest-neighbor algorithm that merged closely related sequences. V, D and J gene segments were assigned by aligning CDR3 sequences to IMGT reference sequences. For a sequence to be retained, a match of at least six nucleotides to both a V gene segment and a J gene segment was required. Rearrangements were called productive when the CDR3 lacked stop codons and stayed in frame with V and J; all others were non-productive. Following IMGT convention, CDR3 was defined as the stretch from the second conserved V-encoded cysteine up to the conserved J-encoded phenylalanine. The earlier analysis of about 610 of the donors excluded sequences that lacked an unambiguous match to a single V gene segment. An earlier analysis of 587 of the donors called V segments functional above 56.7% productive rearrangements and segregating when the between-donor standard deviation exceeded 5%. A statistical classification framework was developed to diagnose cytomegalovirus status using the catalog of TCR beta chain sequences. In a later analysis, TCR nucleotide sequences were compared against IMGT/GENE-DB human TR gene sequences so that V and J genes could be assigned. Using the TCRdist pipeline, a later analysis assigned CDR3 sequences along with most-parsimonious VDJ recombination scenarios. In a later analysis, each TCR beta chain was defined by its CDR3 amino acid sequence together with its V-gene family, and reads lacking a unique V-gene family were excluded. To address suspected cross-contamination and a sequencing artifact, a later analysis removed around 590 highly shared, low-generation-probability nucleotide sequences. In a later analysis, a clonal expansion index for each public chain was calculated from normalized within-repertoire ranks of inferred template counts. In a later analysis, generation probabilities were computed with a VDJ recombination model fitted to out-of-frame rearrangements, and the resulting probabilities were checked against IGoR. Hypergeometric tests were used in a later analysis to score TCR-TCR, TCR-HLA and TCR-CMV co-occurrence, with a repertoire-size bias correction applied to the TCR pairs. In a later analysis, false discovery rates were estimated by permuting HLA or CMV assignments 20 times. In a later analysis, co-occurring TCRs were grouped with DBSCAN, and TCRdist sequence similarity was added when clustering was performed within HLA-allele-positive subsets. Repertoires with fewer than 30,000 or more than 120,000 public chains were left out of co-occurrence clustering, as were roughly five repertoires with anomalous nucleotide sharing. This is the immuneACCESS table as TCRdb keeps it, with only in-frame sequences that have V and J called. A part of the clones is gone; compared with another copy, unresolved V genes explain less than half, and the rest is unexplained. V and J calls and clone size are as listed in that table; D and trimming were resolved from the DNA. Here the sample has around 140,000 clones; about 80% occur a single time. The ten largest clones take up about 5% of the sample.

In this chain, TRBV18 is recombined with TRBJ2-7; matching of 6 bases hints at TRBD2 as the D gene. The clonotype originates from a man aged 35 to 55 in good health and CMV-seronegative. Input material: PBMCs. The DNA sequence reads TGTGCCAGCTCACTCGGGGGTGATCACTACGAGCAGTACTTC. Its product reads: CASSLGGDHYEQYF.